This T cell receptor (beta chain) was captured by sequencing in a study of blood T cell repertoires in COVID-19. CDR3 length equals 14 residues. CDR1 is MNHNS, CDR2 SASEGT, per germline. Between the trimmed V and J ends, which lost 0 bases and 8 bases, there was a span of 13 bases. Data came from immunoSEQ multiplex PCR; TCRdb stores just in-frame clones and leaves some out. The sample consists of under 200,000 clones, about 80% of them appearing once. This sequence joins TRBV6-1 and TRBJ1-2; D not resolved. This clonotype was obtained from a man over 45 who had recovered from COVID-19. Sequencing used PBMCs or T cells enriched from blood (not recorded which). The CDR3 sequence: CASSEAGGRRGYTF. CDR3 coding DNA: TGTGCCAGCAGTGAAGCGGGAGGCAGGAGGGGCTACACCTTC.